Listed below are T cell receptor beta chains from one sample, sequenced in a study of human T cells and chemical hapten exposure. TCRdb reanalysed the RACE reads using MiXCR and keeps one entry per CDR3 protein. The data show about 360,000 distinct CDR3 sequences, around 7% seen once. This material consisted of whole blood, taken in connection with sensitization to the hapten diphenylcyclopropenone (DPC). Receptors were obtained from a woman younger than 35 with alopecia areata. Some clones in this sample may be carry-over from other donors' samples. Each CDR3 is given with its conserved first and last residue. Fields, in order: J gene, CDR3 length, V gene, CDR3 protein.

>TRBJ2-1|15|TRBV7-9
CASSSPSQPAVKQFF
>TRBJ1-1|14|TRBV9
CASSVQGEGTEAFF
>TRBJ2-7|14|TRBV7-2
CASSPDWVAGEQYF
>TRBJ2-7|11|TRBV20-1
CSALLLDEQYF
>TRBJ1-5|14|TRBV12-5
CASGVAGSNQPQHF
>TRBJ2-7|13|TRBV20-1
CSALTSGGYEQYF
>TRBJ2-7|13|TRBV2
CASSDRVTYEQYF
>TRBJ2-7|12|TRBV3-1
CASSQTDYEQYF
>TRBJ1-5|13|TRBV20-1
CSAGDRGNQPQHF
>TRBJ1-6|15|TRBV6-6
CASNPRGSNNSPLHF
>TRBJ1-1|13|TRBV5-1
CASSSGLDTEAFF
>TRBJ1-2|15|TRBV28
CASSSPSPGNYGYTF
>TRBJ2-1|14|TRBV6-4
CASSEGLASNEQFF
>TRBJ2-5|16|TRBV6-4
CASTAPWGSYSETQYF
>TRBJ1-4|16|TRBV5-1
CASSSLPGQINEKLFF
>TRBJ1-6|14|TRBV3-1
CASSQETGGSPLHF
>TRBJ2-3|16|TRBV6-4
CASSVLAGADTDTQYF
>TRBJ2-5|13|TRBV5-5
CASSPRRQETQYF
>TRBJ1-1|14|TRBV7-2
CASSPERGGTEAFF
>TRBJ2-7|16|TRBV20-1
CSARGLIENISYEQYF
>TRBJ2-2|15|TRBV15
CATSRESRDAGELFF
>TRBJ2-1|15|TRBV7-9
CASSIGTRGYNEQFF
>TRBJ1-1|17|TRBV6-5
CASGKQGKWSYNTEAFF
>TRBJ1-3|15|TRBV6-2/TRBV6-3
CASSYSTATGNTIYF
>TRBJ2-3|15|TRBV24-1
CATRPGQGPSDTQYF
>TRBJ1-1|16|TRBV5-1
CASSSGAHRITTEAFF
>TRBJ2-3|16|TRBV7-2
CASSPDGGVVTDTQYF
>TRBJ2-1|13|TRBV29-1
CSVDRVSNNEQFF
>TRBJ2-7|13|TRBV7-2
CASSPRGGSVQYF
>TRBJ1-2|21|TRBV4-3
CASSQLKRVSGHYKRGYGYTF
>TRBJ1-3|14|TRBV10-3
CAISPGGSGNTIYF
>TRBJ1-4|13|TRBV20-1
CSARAGAEEKLFF
>TRBJ1-6|14|TRBV11-3
CASSRGGINSPLHF
>TRBJ2-4|16|TRBV11-3
CASSLGAGFGKNIQYF
>TRBJ2-3|17|TRBV7-2
CASSYKGGGKGSDTQYF
>TRBJ1-1|13|TRBV5-1
CASSPGTAPRAFF
>TRBJ2-3|16|TRBV7-2
CASSVVAGGQADTQYF
>TRBJ1-2|13|TRBV6-5
CASTRGQAYGYTF
>TRBJ2-1|10|TRBV29-1
CSVQQNEQFF